This T cell receptor (beta chain) was sequenced during a study of blood T cell repertoires in COVID-19. J was trimmed by 2 bases and V by 1 base; bases with no gene match: 7. The CDR3 has 16 residues. Germline values: CDR1 SGHRS, CDR2 YFSETQ. Measured with immunoSEQ multiplex PCR; TCRdb has only the in-frame clones, and not every one. The sample consists of 300,000 to 450,000 clones, approximately 84% of them appearing once. This clone has a single count. This sequence joins TRBV5-1 and TRBJ2-3, with TRBD2 matching 7 bases. What was sequenced was PBMCs or T cells enriched from blood (not recorded which). The receptor was derived from a woman aged 25 to 39 who had recovered from COVID-19. The CDR3 reads CASSLPLAANTDTQYF. The CDR3 DNA sequence: TGCGCCAGCAGCTTGCCCCTAGCGGCTAACACAGATACGCAGTATTTT.